The clone carrying this TCR beta chain came up a few times. The sample comes from a study of response to subunit inactivated influenza vaccine. TCRdb redid the calling of the RT-PCR reads with MiXCR, one entry per CDR3 protein. The sample contains hundreds of thousands of distinct CDR3 sequences, around 11% of which appear only once. Germline values: CDR1 SGHDN, CDR2 FVKESK. Trimming cost V 5 bases and J 7 bases, with 17 bases left between them. This CDR3 spans 14 amino acids. Another study also made use of these data, one on T cells expressing NK-cell markers. That work adds: In generating TCR beta cDNA, 5'RACE template switching with UMIs was used.

The TCR was taken from a middle-aged man who received an inactivated influenza vaccine. The chain combines TRBV14 with TRBJ2-5; the D gene is possibly TRBD1 (6 bases). Sample: PBMCs from blood, taken on the day of vaccination. This CDR3 reads CASSTGTLGGTQYF. The CDR3, as DNA: TGTGCCAGCAGCACCGGGACCTTAGGGGGGACCCAGTACTTC.